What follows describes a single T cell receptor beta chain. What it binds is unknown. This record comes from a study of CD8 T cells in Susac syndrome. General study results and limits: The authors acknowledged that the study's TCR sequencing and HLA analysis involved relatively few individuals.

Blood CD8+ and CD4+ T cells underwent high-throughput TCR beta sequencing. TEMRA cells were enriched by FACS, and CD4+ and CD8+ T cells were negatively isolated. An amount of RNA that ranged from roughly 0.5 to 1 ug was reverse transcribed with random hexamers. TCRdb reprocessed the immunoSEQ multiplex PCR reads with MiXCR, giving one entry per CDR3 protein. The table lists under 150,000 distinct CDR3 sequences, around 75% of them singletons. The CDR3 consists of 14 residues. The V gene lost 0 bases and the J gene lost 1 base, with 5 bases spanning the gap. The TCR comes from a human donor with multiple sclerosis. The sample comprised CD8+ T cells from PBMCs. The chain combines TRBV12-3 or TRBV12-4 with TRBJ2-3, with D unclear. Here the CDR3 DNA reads TGTGCCAGCAGTTTAGCGGACCGCACAGATACGCAGTATTTT. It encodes CASSLADRTDTQYF.